This is a list of T cell receptor beta chains from one sample in a study of blood T cell repertoires in COVID-19. Data came from immunoSEQ multiplex PCR; TCRdb stores just in-frame clones and leaves some out. The repertoire holds fewer than 500,000 clones, with around 87% as singletons. Material for sequencing was PBMCs or T cells enriched from blood (not recorded which). The receptors were sampled from a man aged 25 to 45 who had recovered from COVID-19. Both conserved end residues are part of each CDR3. A D gene is named only where the DNA matches it firmly. Part of the rows lack a size; the others show once, few, many or a class for expanded clones.

TRBJ1-6	TRBV30	-	-	CACPPPQGRSPLHF	TGTGCCTGCCCACCTCCCCAGGGTCGATCACCCCTCCACTTT
TRBJ2-3	TRBV9	TRBD1	-	CASSDGTGVADTQYF	TGTGCCAGCAGCGATGGGACAGGGGTTGCTGATACGCAGTATTTT
TRBJ1-4	TRBV27	-	-	CASSSTGFGEKLFF	TGTGCCAGCAGTTCAACAGGGTTTGGGGAAAAACTGTTTTTT
TRBJ1-1	TRBV5-1	-	-	CASSLGDFPNTEAFF	TGCGCCAGCAGCTTGGGTGACTTTCCGAACACTGAAGCTTTCTTT
TRBJ2-7	TRBV12-3/TRBV12-4	TRBD2	-	CASGGSFWEQYF	TGTGCCAGCGGCGGGAGTTTTTGGGAGCAGTACTTC
TRBJ1-2	TRBV7-8	TRBD1	-	CASATGTGGVGYTF	TGTGCCAGCGCAACCGGGACAGGGGGCGTTGGCTACACCTTC
TRBJ1-1	TRBV9	-	-	CASSVDLEVNTEAFF	TGTGCCAGCAGCGTAGATTTGGAGGTGAACACTGAAGCTTTCTTT
TRBJ2-7	TRBV19	TRBD2	-	CASSIGWTSGINYEQYF	TGTGCCAGTAGTATAGGATGGACTAGCGGAATAAACTACGAGCAGTACTTC
TRBJ1-5	TRBV10-1	-	-	CASFPDRSNQPQHF	TGCGCCAGCTTCCCTGACAGGAGTAATCAGCCCCAGCATTTT
TRBJ1-4	TRBV11-2	TRBD1	-	CASSWSRDRGGGEKLFF	TGTGCCAGCAGCTGGTCCCGGGACAGGGGAGGAGGCGAAAAACTGTTTTTT
TRBJ2-5	TRBV3-1/TRBV3-2	-	-	CASSQGGFETQYF	TGTGCCAGCAGCCAAGGCGGTTTTGAGACCCAGTACTTC
TRBJ2-1	TRBV18	-	-	CASSPRGLSYNEQFF	TGTGCCAGCTCACCACGGGGGCTCTCCTACAATGAGCAGTTCTTC
TRBJ1-5	TRBV4-1	-	-	CASSQGGRGRQPQHF	TGCGCCAGCAGCCAAGGCGGGAGAGGAAGACAGCCCCAGCATTTT
TRBJ2-2	TRBV27	-	-	CASSFWRTGELFF	TGTGCCAGCAGTTTTTGGCGGACCGGGGAGCTGTTTTTT
TRBJ1-1	TRBV5-5	-	-	CASSLDRGFEAFF	TGTGCCAGCAGCTTGGATCGAGGGTTTGAAGCTTTCTTT
TRBJ1-2	TRBV29-1	-	-	CSVGEGNYGYTF	TGCAGCGTTGGTGAGGGAAACTATGGCTACACCTTC
TRBJ1-4	TRBV5-4	-	-	CASSLGRGGFANEKLFF	TGTGCCAGCAGCTTGGGACGGGGGGGATTTGCTAATGAAAAACTGTTTTTT
TRBJ1-2	TRBV5-6	-	once	CASSLLQSYGYTF	TGTGCCAGCAGCTTGCTCCAGTCTTATGGCTACACCTTC
TRBJ1-4	TRBV27	-	-	CASSPSQGPNEKLFF	TGTGCCAGCAGTCCCTCTCAGGGGCCCAATGAAAAACTGTTTTTT
TRBJ1-4	TRBV6-5	TRBD1	-	CASSTTGGREKLFF	TGTGCCAGCAGCACGACAGGGGGACGTGAAAAACTGTTTTTT
TRBJ1-1	TRBV9	-	-	CASSPSGGAYRTEAFF	TGTGCCAGCAGCCCGAGCGGGGGCGCCTATAGGACTGAAGCTTTCTTT
TRBJ1-1	TRBV28	TRBD1	-	CASSPRDRGPSSAFF	TGTGCCAGCAGTCCAAGGGACAGGGGTCCCTCCTCAGCTTTCTTT
TRBJ2-7	TRBV11-2	TRBD2	-	CASSPGLATIYEQYF	TGTGCCAGCAGCCCCGGACTAGCGACGATCTACGAGCAGTACTTC
TRBJ2-3	TRBV24-1	-	-	CATSRGRAVTDTQYF	TGTGCCACCAGTAGGGGCAGGGCAGTCACAGATACGCAGTATTTT
TRBJ2-5	TRBV11-2	-	few	CASSSWADQETQYF	TGTGCCAGCAGCTCCTGGGCAGACCAAGAGACCCAGTACTTC
TRBJ2-7	TRBV13	-	-	CASSPDNYEQYF	TGTGCCAGCAGCCCGGACAACTACGAGCAGTACTTC
TRBJ2-6	TRBV29-1	TRBD1	-	CSAGQGDSGANVLTF	TGCAGCGCAGGACAGGGGGACTCTGGGGCCAACGTCCTGACTTTC
TRBJ1-1	TRBV6-4	-	few	CASSEQKNTEAFF	TGTGCCAGCAGTGAGCAGAAGAACACTGAAGCTTTCTTT
TRBJ2-2	TRBV29-1	TRBD2	-	CSVEIAGVFTGELFF	TGCAGCGTTGAGATAGCGGGAGTTTTCACCGGGGAGCTGTTTTTT
TRBJ2-7	TRBV18	TRBD2	-	CASSQSGASYEQYF	TGTGCCAGCTCACAGAGCGGGGCCTCCTACGAGCAGTACTTC
TRBJ2-3	TRBV5-1	TRBD1	-	CASSPTGTGDTQYF	TGCGCCAGCAGCCCTACCGGGACAGGAGATACGCAGTATTTT
TRBJ2-5	TRBV10-3	TRBD1	once	CAIRPGQGWQETQYF	TGTGCCATCAGGCCAGGACAGGGGTGGCAGGAGACCCAGTACTTC
TRBJ2-3	TRBV2	TRBD2	-	CASSELAGTQYF	TGTGCCAGCAGTGAGCTAGCGGGAACGCAGTATTTT
TRBJ2-7	TRBV11-1	TRBD1	-	CASSLLGQGNYEQYF	TGTGCCAGCAGCTTACTAGGACAGGGCAACTACGAGCAGTACTTC
TRBJ1-3	TRBV27	-	-	CASSLNGGNTIYF	TGTGCCAGCAGTTTAAACGGGGGAAACACCATATATTTT
TRBJ1-2	TRBV24-1	TRBD1	-	CATSDSRGHGYTF	TGTGCCACCAGTGATTCTAGGGGGCACGGCTACACCTTC
TRBJ2-2	TRBV5-1	TRBD1	-	CASSWTGDVSGELFF	TGCGCCAGCAGCTGGACAGGGGACGTTTCCGGGGAGCTGTTTTTT
TRBJ2-1	TRBV7-9	-	-	CASSFRSYNEQFF	TGTGCCAGCAGCTTCCGCTCCTACAATGAGCAGTTCTTC
TRBJ2-3	TRBV10-3	-	-	CAILADYTDTQYF	TGTGCCATCTTAGCGGACTACACAGATACGCAGTATTTT
TRBJ2-2	TRBV7-6	TRBD2	-	CASSLGPQREGVGELFF	TGTGCCAGCAGCTTAGGCCCTCAGCGGGAGGGTGTCGGGGAGCTGTTTTTT
TRBJ2-1	TRBV24-1	-	-	CATLNYNEQFF	TGTGCCACACTAAATTACAATGAGCAGTTCTTC
TRBJ2-1	TRBV12-3/TRBV12-4	-	once	CASIAASYNEQFF	TGTGCCAGCATAGCGGCCTCCTACAATGAGCAGTTCTTC
TRBJ2-7	TRBV27	-	-	CASSLSSAYEQYF	TGTGCCAGCAGTTTATCGAGCGCCTACGAGCAGTACTTC
TRBJ2-1	TRBV14	TRBD2	-	CASSSRIAGVYNEQFF	TGTGCCAGCAGCTCGAGAATAGCGGGAGTGTACAATGAGCAGTTCTTC
TRBJ2-7	TRBV28	-	-	CASSSGSGEQYF	TGTGCCAGCAGCTCGGGGTCTGGCGAGCAGTACTTC
TRBJ2-5	TRBV27	-	once	CASSIRPGRGETQYF	TGTGCCAGCAGTATCAGACCGGGGAGGGGGGAGACCCAGTACTTC
TRBJ2-7	TRBV10-1	-	-	CANSGTCEEQYF	TGCGCCAACTCCGGGACATGCGAAGAGCAGTACTTC
TRBJ1-5	TRBV5-1	-	-	CASSLDSGMQPQHF	TGCGCCAGCAGCTTGGACTCAGGGATGCAGCCCCAGCATTTT
TRBJ2-7	TRBV3-1/TRBV3-2	-	many	CASSPNNRGTYEQYF	TGTGCCAGCAGCCCTAATAATCGGGGGACCTACGAGCAGTACTTC
TRBJ1-1	TRBV28	-	-	CASIQGFDTEAFF	TGTGCCAGCATCCAGGGGTTTGACACTGAAGCTTTCTTT